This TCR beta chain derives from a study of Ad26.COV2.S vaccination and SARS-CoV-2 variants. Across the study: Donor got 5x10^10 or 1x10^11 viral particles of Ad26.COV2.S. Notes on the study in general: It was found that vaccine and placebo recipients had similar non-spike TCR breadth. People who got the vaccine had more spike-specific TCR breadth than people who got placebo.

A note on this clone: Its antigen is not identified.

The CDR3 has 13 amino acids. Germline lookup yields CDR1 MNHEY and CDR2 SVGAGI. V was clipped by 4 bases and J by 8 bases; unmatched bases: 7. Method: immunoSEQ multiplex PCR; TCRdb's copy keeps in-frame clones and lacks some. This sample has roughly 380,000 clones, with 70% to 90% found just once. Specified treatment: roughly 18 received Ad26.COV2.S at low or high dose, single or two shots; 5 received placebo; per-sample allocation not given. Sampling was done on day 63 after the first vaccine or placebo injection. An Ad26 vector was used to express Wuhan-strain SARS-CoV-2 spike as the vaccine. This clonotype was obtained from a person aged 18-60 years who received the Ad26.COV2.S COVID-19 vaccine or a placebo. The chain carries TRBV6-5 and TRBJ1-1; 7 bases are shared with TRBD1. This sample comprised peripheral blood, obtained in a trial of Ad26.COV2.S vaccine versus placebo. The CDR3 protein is CASSWYRGTEAFF. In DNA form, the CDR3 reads TGTGCCAGCAGTTGGTACAGGGGAACCGAAGCTTTCTTT.